The present TCR beta chain was sequenced within a study of T cell responses to AZD1222 COVID-19 vaccine. Study-level findings and limits: The breadth and depth of Spike-specific TCRs increased once two AZD1222 doses had been given. Close to half of spike-specific TCRs reportedly recognize unmutated variant regions. CD4 TCRs associated with vaccination spanned spike, dominating at 160-218 and 743-854. Just a handful of AZD1222 recipients tested seropositive at baseline.

On this clone itself: The antigen is unknown.

In germline, CDR1 is MNHEY, CDR2 SVGAGI. The CDR3 is made up of 13 amino acids. Trimming cost V 2 bases and J 2 bases, with 6 bases left between them. Generated by immunoSEQ multiplex PCR, the TCRdb table keeps only in-frame clones and is missing some. In the table there are 90,000 to 150,000 clones, roughly nine tenths of which are singletons. This material consisted of peripheral blood, taken on day 0 of AZD1222 vaccination. The V and J genes are TRBV6-5 and TRBJ1-1; D unclear. This clonotype originated in an adult in good health. CDR3 region: CASSYERNTEAFF. The DNA of the CDR3 is TGTGCCAGCAGTTACGAACGAAACACTGAAGCTTTCTTT.